This T cell receptor beta chain was observed in a study of cytomegalovirus exposure and HLA in healthy donors. This CDR3 has 15 residues. Germline V lookup: CDR1 SGHRS, CDR2 YFSETQ. The junction had 9 bases not matched to a gene; V was cut back by 3 bases and J by 5 bases. Concerning this clone itself: Its antigen is unknown.

Overall study results and limits: Cytomegalovirus association was assigned to approximately 180 TCR beta chains. Most CMV-associated TCR beta chains were later found to appear HLA-restricted. Further analysis, carried out later, found HLA-associated TCR beta chains more clonally expanded than equally common other chains.

PCR employed 60 Vbeta and 13 Jbeta primers. Profiled with immunoSEQ multiplex PCR; TCRdb holds only in-frame clones, not every one. Of a few hundred thousand clones detected, more than 60% appear once; the ten largest clones hold around 15%. The chain employs TRBV5-1 and TRBJ2-3; 7 bases agree with TRBD2. Sample: PBMCs. This clonotype originated in a man aged 35-49 years in good health and CMV-seronegative. The CDR3 bases are TGCGCCAGCAGCTCAGCGACTAGCCGGGGAGATACGCAGTATTTT. As protein: CASSSATSRGDTQYF.